The 22 T cell receptor beta chains given below trace back to one sample, sequenced in a study of CD8 T cells in ankylosing spondylitis (dated by TCRdb to the late 2010s). Findings and caveats that apply to the study as a whole: A TCR beta motif of several highly homologous amino acid variants appeared characteristic of blood from ankylosing spondylitis patients.

Libraries came from 5' RACE. The run used an Illumina HiSeq 2500. TCRdb passed the public sequencing reads through fastp at Q25 and MiXCR, retaining productive beta sequences. Identical CDR3 proteins give one entry, which carries the most common genes and DNA. Recorded for this sample are about 500,000 distinct CDR3 sequences; more than 9.5% of them occurred a single time. The ten largest make up 6.5% to 7% of the sample. The antigens for these receptors are not known. The specimen was blood, either unsorted or a sorted T cell fraction (not recorded which). The receptor set was obtained from a male donor with ankylosing spondylitis.

The CDR3 sequence: CASSDPGLVANNEQFF. The CDR3 nucleotides read TGTGCCAGCAGTGATCCGGGACTAGTAGCTAACAATGAGCAGTTCTTC. This chain connects TRBV2 to TRBJ2-1; 8 bases map to TRBD2. This CDR3 has 16 residues. CDR1 is SNHLY and CDR2 is FYNNEI in the germline V gene. Trimming cost V 3 bases and J 5 bases; bases outside gene matches: 9. Together with reference TRBV2 and TRBJ2-1, the CDR3 gives the full variable domain: EPEVTQTPSHQVTQMGQEVILRCVPISNHLYFYWYRQILGQKVEFLVSFYNNEISEKSEIFDDQFSVERPDGSNFTLKIRSTKLEDSAMYFCASSDPGLVANNEQFFGPGTRLTVL.

The gene calls are TRBV5-6 and TRBJ2-3, with D possibly being TRBD1 or TRBD2 (5 bases each). Per the germline V gene, CDR1 is SGHDT and CDR2 is YYEEEE. This CDR3 spans 18 amino acids. Trimming cost V 3 bases and J 3 bases, with 23 bases left between them. CDR3 sequence: CASSWGYSRVWGTDTQYF. As DNA, the CDR3 is TGTGCCAGCAGCTGGGGTTATAGCAGAGTGTGGGGGACAGATACGCAGTATTTT. The full variable domain, its missing parts supplied by reference TRBV5-6 and TRBJ2-3, is DAGVTQSPTHLIKTRGQQVTLRCSPKSGHDTVSWYQQALGQGPQFIFQYYEEEERQRGNFPDRFSGHQFPNYSSELNVNALLLGDSALYLCASSWGYSRVWGTDTQYFGPGTRLTVL.

This clonotype was counted many times. The V call is TRBV5-1, the J call TRBJ2-5; a possible D gene is TRBD1 (5 bases). CDR3 length: 16 residues. The V end lost 4 bases, the J end lost 5 bases, and 21 bases lay between the germline ends. The germline gives CDR1 SGHRS, CDR2 YFSETQ. The CDR3 region has the DNA TGCGCCAGCAGCCTGAGACAGCCAACTAAAGGGGAGACCCAGTACTTC. This codes for CASSLRQPTKGETQYF.

The chain is built from TRBV11-2 and TRBJ1-6; weak D call: TRBD1 (5 bases). Looked up from germline, CDR1 is SGHAT and CDR2 is FQNNGV. The CDR3 length is 15 residues. In DNA, the CDR3 is TGTGCAAAGTGGGCCCGGCAGGGAGGCAATTCACCCCTCCACTTT. Its translation is CAKWARQGGNSPLHF.

This clonotype showed up just a few times. The V gene is TRBV29-1, the J gene TRBJ2-2; TRBD2 might be the D (6 bases). The V end was cut by 4 bases, the J end by 1 base, with 7 bases between. The CDR3 has 13 residues. The germline V gene encodes CDR1 SQVTM and CDR2 ANQGSEA. CDR3 in amino acids: CSVVRENTGELFF. CDR3 DNA: TGCAGCGTTGTGCGGGAGAACACCGGGGAGCTGTTTTTT.

This clonotype has just a few counts. The chain combines TRBV12-3 or TRBV12-4 with TRBJ2-7; D might be TRBD2 (6 bases). The V end lost 5 bases, the J end lost 1 base, and 9 bases lay between the germline ends. CDR3 length equals 13 residues. CDR3 sequence reads: CASSMGLSYEQYV. In nucleotides, the CDR3 is TGTGCCAGCAGTATGGGACTTTCCTACGAGCAGTACGTC.

This chain connects TRBV2 to TRBJ2-1; D is ambiguous. The germline V and J ends were trimmed by 6 bases and 8 bases, with 14 bases remaining between them. Germline values: CDR1 SNHLY, CDR2 FYNNEI. The CDR3 sequence is 13 residues long. Here the CDR3 DNA reads TGTGCCAGCAGCGCCACGTCATTCGATGAGCAGTTCTTC. Translating it yields CASSATSFDEQFF.

The V call is TRBV7-6, the J call TRBJ2-1; D ambiguous. Per germline, CDR1 SGHVS and CDR2 FNYEAQ. The CDR3 is made up of 14 amino acids. Trimming left V 3 bases short and J 5 bases short, with 11 bases between. The CDR3 loop reads CASSFQDADNEQFF. In DNA form, the CDR3 reads TGTGCCAGCAGCTTTCAGGACGCGGACAATGAGCAGTTCTTC.

The table lists this clonotype with a few counts. This chain joins TRBV10-3 and TRBJ1-5; 9 bases fit TRBD1. CDR1 is ENHRY, CDR2 SYGVKD, per germline. Trimming cost V 1 base and J 0 bases; bases outside gene matches: 7. The CDR3 spans 18 residues. The CDR3 coding sequence is TGTGCCATCAGTGAGTGGGACAGGGCAGAAGATAGCAATCAGCCCCAGCATTTT. Residues: CAISEWDRAEDSNQPQHF.

There are a few counts of this clonotype. The V and J genes are TRBV10-1 and TRBJ1-1; D is uncertain. Germline values: CDR1 WNHNN, CDR2 SYGVQD (reference sequence). CDR3 length: 15 amino acids. V shed 6 bases and J shed 3 bases, with 17 bases lying between them. The CDR3 nucleotides read TGCGCCAGCAGCCCTCTGACCACCGAGGACACTGAAGCTTTCTTT. Its translation: CASSPLTTEDTEAFF.

At least ten counts were recorded for this clonotype. The chain recombines TRBV7-2 with TRBJ1-2; tentative D call: TRBD1 (6 bases). The germline V gene has CDR1 SGHTA and CDR2 FQGNSA. The CDR3 is made up of 15 amino acids. The ends were cut back, 1 base at V and 0 bases at J, with 9 bases in the middle. CDR3 amino acids: CASSLGAGANYGYTF. The DNA of the CDR3 is TGTGCCAGCAGCTTAGGGGCAGGGGCTAACTATGGCTACACCTTC.

J is TRBJ2-1 and V is TRBV11-2; 8 positions match TRBD2. Germline loops: CDR1 SGHAT, CDR2 FQNNGV. Losses at the gene ends were 6 bases for V and 4 bases for J; bases not matched to a gene: 8. The CDR3 length is 15 residues. The CDR3 is CASSQMGGRYNEQFF. The CDR3 coding sequence is TGTGCCAGCAGTCAAATGGGCGGGAGGTACAATGAGCAGTTCTTC.

V and J are TRBV20-1 and TRBJ2-7; 10 bases agree with TRBD1. The CDR3 sequence is 14 residues long. Per the germline V gene, CDR1 is DFQATT and CDR2 is SNEGSKA (reference sequence). V was pared by 3 bases and J by 6 bases, with 8 bases of the junction left unmatched. The CDR3 is CSASLGQGIVEQYF. Written as DNA, the CDR3 is TGCAGTGCTAGTCTGGGACAGGGGATTGTCGAGCAGTACTTC.

This clonotype was found a few times. The V and J genes are TRBV12-3 or TRBV12-4 and TRBJ1-3, with 9 bases fitting TRBD1. This CDR3 contains 14 residues. Unmatched junction bases numbered 5, after V lost 5 bases and J lost 6 bases. CDR3 residues: CASSPRQGENTIYF. For the CDR3, the DNA is TGTGCCAGCAGTCCTCGACAGGGGGAAAACACCATATATTTT.

The J gene is TRBJ2-7, the V gene TRBV9; TRBD2 aligns across 10 bases. Germline CDR1 SGDLS, CDR2 YYNGEE. V was clipped by 3 bases and J by 7 bases; unmatched bases: 25. The CDR3 covers 20 residues. The CDR3, as DNA: TGTGCCAGCAGCGCTTGGACAGTCCCTTCACTAGCGGGAACCCTTCTGGAGCAGTACGTC. Its protein product is CASSAWTVPSLAGTLLEQYV.

This clonotype was seen more than once but under ten times. The chain recombines TRBV11-2 with TRBJ2-1; the D is unclear. The V end lost 1 base, the J end lost 3 bases, and 10 bases lay between the germline ends. The germline gives CDR1 SGHAT, CDR2 FQNNGV. CDR3 length equals 15 residues. CDR3 nucleotide sequence: TGTGCCAGCAGCTTAGGGCAGTATGTCTACAATGAGCAGTTCTTC. As protein: CASSLGQYVYNEQFF.

The chain recombines TRBV6-1 with TRBJ2-2; 7 bases fit TRBD2. The CDR3 has 14 amino acids. Germline CDR1 MNHNS, CDR2 SASEGT. CDR3 in DNA: TGTTCCACGGGGGAGGGGAGTTACACCGGGGAGCTGTTTTTT. Amino acids: CSTGEGSYTGELFF.

The chain uses TRBV30 and TRBJ1-1, with 7 nucleotides matching TRBD1. J lost 0 bases, V lost 4 bases, and 8 bases had no gene match. Germline V CDR1 and CDR2: GTSNPN, SVGIG (reference sequence). The CDR3 has 15 residues. The CDR3 nucleotides are TGTGCCTGGATGGTAGGGACAGCCCTGAACACTGAAGCTTTCTTT. Amino acids: CAWMVGTALNTEAFF.

This clonotype was recorded a few times. The chain is built from TRBV13 and TRBJ2-2; 7 nucleotides agree with TRBD2. This CDR3 has 16 residues. V was clipped by 3 bases and J by 3 bases; unmatched bases: 7. Germline CDR1 and CDR2: PRHDT and FYEKMQ (reference sequence). The CDR3 DNA is TGTGCCAGCAGCTTGGGGCCTAGCGGAGACACCGGGGAGCTGTTTTTT. Amino acids: CASSLGPSGDTGELFF.

Only a few counts were recorded for this clonotype. V gene TRBV5-1 combines with J gene TRBJ1-4; TRBD1 agrees at 10 bases. The CDR3 is 14 amino acids. V shed 3 bases, J shed 6 bases, and the junction held 2 bases outside the gene matches. The germline gives CDR1 SGHRS, CDR2 YFSETQ. In DNA, the CDR3 is TGCGCCAGCAGCTCCGGGACAGGGGATGAAAAACTGTTTTTT. It codes for CASSSGTGDEKLFF.

In its sample, this clonotype was seen a few times. V usage is TRBV29-1 and J usage is TRBJ2-1, with a tentative D call TRBD1 (6 bases). V was trimmed by 4 bases and J by 0 bases, leaving 22 bases between them. CDR3 length: 18 amino acids. Germline V gene sequence: CDR1 SQVTM, CDR2 ANQGSEA. DNA of the CDR3: TGCAGCGTTGGAGGCCCCGTCAGGGGCCACTACTCCTACAATGAGCAGTTCTTC. It specifies CSVGGPVRGHYSYNEQFF.

V usage is TRBV20-1 and J usage is TRBJ1-1; TRBD1 is a possible D gene (6 bases). Germline CDR1 reads DFQATT; CDR2 reads SNEGSKA (reference sequence). The CDR3 sequence is 13 residues long. V shed 3 bases and J shed 4 bases, with 12 bases lying between them. CDR3 DNA sequence: TGCAGTGCTAGTGGCAAGGGGGGCACTGAAGCTTTCTTT. It yields the protein CSASGKGGTEAFF.